This TCR beta chain was profiled in a study of blood T cell repertoires in COVID-19. Study details: The cDNA or gDNA used as material had been derived from T cells, B-cell-depleted T cells, or PBMCs.

The protocol was immunoSEQ multiplex PCR, while the TCRdb copy is restricted to in-frame clones and leaves out a portion. The sample holds 240,000 or so clones, around 83% seen once. Germline lookup yields CDR1 MNHEY and CDR2 SMNVEV (reference sequence). The CDR3 extends over 12 amino acids. V shed 0 bases and J shed 3 bases, with 2 bases lying between them. Sequencing was carried out using peripheral blood. The chain links TRBV27 to TRBJ1-1; D unresolved. This TCR derives from a woman aged 55 to 70 with active or convalescent COVID-19. The CDR3 reads CASSLSDTEAFF. CDR3 coding DNA: TGTGCCAGCAGTTTATCCGACACTGAAGCTTTCTTT.